This T cell receptor beta chain was found in a study of T cells in Graves' hyperthyroidism and ophthalmopathy (dated by TCRdb to 2018 to 2020). Notes on the research overall: Peripheral blood samples were taken at the time of initial diagnosis, prior to any treatment. A discovery cohort of 95 to 100 patients, about 43 with Graves' ophthalmopathy and roughly 59 with stable Graves' hyperthyroidism, was used to find distinguishing TCR V-J signatures. Whether ophthalmopathy could be predicted prospectively was tested in an independent validation cohort made up of under 20 hyperthyroidism patients plus 17 patients who later progressed to ophthalmopathy. For training and testing, the 110 or so patients in the discovery cohort were randomly divided in a 7:3 ratio. The study also compared thyroid tissue and blood T-cell repertoires from five or six Graves' hyperthyroidism patients. Once sampling was done, hyperthyroidism patients were given methimazole at a starting dose of 30 mg daily, whereas ophthalmopathy patients were given high-dose intravenous methylprednisolone. The paper reports TCR Vbeta CDR3 sequencing of more than 120 peripheral blood samples: 43 ophthalmopathy, fewer than 80 hyperthyroidism and around 17 progressor patients.

The germline V gene (reference sequence) specifies SEHNR as CDR1 and FQNEAQ as CDR2. Here V drops 5 bases and J drops 5 bases, and the junction holds 21 bases not matched to any gene. The CDR3 spans 19 residues, from the cysteine through the phenylalanine. The sequence is cut down to CDR3 DNA, 57 bases in frame from base 1. Moderately to severely active disease, a Clinical Activity Score of at least 3, a NOSPECS grade of at least 4, and a duration under 3 months were present in ophthalmopathy patients. The study excluded patients with uncontrolled infections, other autoimmune diseases, pregnancy or lactation. Diagnoses relied on clinical symptoms, serum thyroxine and TRAb, thyroid ultrasound and orbital computed tomography. PBMCs were separated from over 9 ml of fresh peripheral blood using Ficoll-Paque density gradient centrifugation. Total RNA was extracted with Trizol reagent, and quality was checked on an Agilent 2100 Bioanalyzer.

What the research found in general, with its limitations: Sample size was not statistically predetermined, and blinding of investigators to group allocation was not performed. In validation, the model predicted progression to ophthalmopathy with around 71% sensitivity and 72% to 75% specificity, a median of around six months before onset. Ophthalmopathy was separated from stable hyperthyroidism by a 13 V-J signature model, with just over 85% sensitivity and about 84% specificity obtained in cross-validation and 80%/75% obtained in testing. Most expanded thyroid clonotypes (frequency above 0.001) were also found in blood, which suggests that blood repertoires may mirror thyroid immune responses.

This clonotype was detected only a few times. This receptor's antigen is unknown. Base qualities were left out, and no much larger clone turns up one base away. Amplification of TCR beta CDR3 regions was carried out from RNA transcripts. The TCR CDR3 was subjected to a first round of RT-PCR using the HTBI primer set and the Qiagen OneStep RT-PCR kit. Libraries were constructed in a second round of multiplex PCR, after which size selection and purification were carried out. Libraries were sequenced paired-end with 100 bp reads on an Illumina HiSeq2000. On the authors' methods: SOAPnuke was used to process the raw data, with reads discarded if the reads contained adapters or uncalled bases, had a mean Phred below 15, or lacked an exact constant-primer or identifier match. High-quality paired reads were merged with COPE v1.2.5, and unique nucleotide sequences were defined as clonotypes. Clonotypes were aligned to IMGT TRBV, TRBD and TRBJ reference segments using MiTCR v1.1. Only V-J combinations with frequency above 0.0001, covering 99% to 99.2% of repertoires, were analysed. The TCS score was defined as the ratio of F50 (clonal expansion) to E x V (chaos), calculated using BLOSUM62-based TCRdist between CDR3 peptides within each V-J. Welch's t-statistics and random forest reduced fewer than 600 V-J features to about 12, which were used in a naive Bayes classifier (R e1071). In-frame beta chains were kept once TCRdb had trimmed the public reads at Q25 with fastp and called clones with MiXCR. CDR3 protein sequences are deduplicated, and each keeps its most common genes and DNA. V and J calls and clone size were set by TCRdb, not the authors. Recorded for this sample are roughly 650,000 distinct CDR3 sequences; about a sixth of them occurred a single time. The top ten constitute approximately 3.5% of the sample.

Sequencing was done on a sample of blood. The TCR comes from a woman in her thirties or forties with Graves' ophthalmopathy. The chain is made from TRBV7-9 and TRBJ2-5; 9 bases in the junction line up with TRBD2. The CDR3 protein sequence reads: CASSPAVGGRAYERETQYF. The sequenced DNA: TGTGCCAGCAGCCCCGCCGTGGGCGGGAGGGCCTATGAAAGGGAGACCCAGTACTTC.